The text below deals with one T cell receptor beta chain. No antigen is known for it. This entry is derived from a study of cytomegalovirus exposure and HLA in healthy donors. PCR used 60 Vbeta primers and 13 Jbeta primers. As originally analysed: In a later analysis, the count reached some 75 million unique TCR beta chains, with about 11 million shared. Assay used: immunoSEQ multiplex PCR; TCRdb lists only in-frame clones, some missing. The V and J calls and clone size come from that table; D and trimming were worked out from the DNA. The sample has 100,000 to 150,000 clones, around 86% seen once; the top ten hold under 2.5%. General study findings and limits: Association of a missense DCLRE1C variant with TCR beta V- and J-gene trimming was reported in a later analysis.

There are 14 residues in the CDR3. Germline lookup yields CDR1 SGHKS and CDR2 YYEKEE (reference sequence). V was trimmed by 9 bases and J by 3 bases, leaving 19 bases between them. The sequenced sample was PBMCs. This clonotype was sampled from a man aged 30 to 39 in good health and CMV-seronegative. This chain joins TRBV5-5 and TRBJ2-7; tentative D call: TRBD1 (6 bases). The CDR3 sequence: CATHRDTGRYEQYF. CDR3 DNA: TGTGCCACGCACCGGGACACGGGGCGCTACGAGCAGTACTTC.